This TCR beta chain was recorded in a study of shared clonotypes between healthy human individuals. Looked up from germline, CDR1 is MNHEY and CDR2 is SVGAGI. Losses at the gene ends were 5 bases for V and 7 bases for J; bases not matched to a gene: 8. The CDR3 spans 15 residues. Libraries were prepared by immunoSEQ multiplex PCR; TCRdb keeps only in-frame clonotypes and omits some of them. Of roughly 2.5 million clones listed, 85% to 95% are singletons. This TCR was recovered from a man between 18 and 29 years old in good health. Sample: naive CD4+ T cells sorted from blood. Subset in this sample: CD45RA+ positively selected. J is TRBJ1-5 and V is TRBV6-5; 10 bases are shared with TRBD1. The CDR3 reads CASSKGTGVSQPQHF. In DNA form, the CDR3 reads TGTGCCAGCAGTAAGGGGACAGGGGTGTCGCAGCCCCAGCATTTT.